The clone carrying this T cell receptor (beta chain) was found a few times. Its specificity is not known. The junction had 7 bases not matched to a gene; V was cut back by 4 bases and J by 3 bases. There are 14 residues in the CDR3. Germline V gene data show CDR1 as SGHDT and CDR2 as YYEEEE. TCRdb recomputed calls from the RT-PCR reads with MiXCR, one row per CDR3 protein. The sample includes roughly 500,000 distinct CDR3 sequences, 25% of them seen just once. The data stem from a study of response to subunit inactivated influenza vaccine. Study observations and caveats: T cells newly recruited by each seasonal influenza vaccination are few, the authors suggested.

The rearrangement links TRBV5-6 to TRBJ2-7; 7 bases align to TRBD2. Sequencing was performed on CD4+ T cells sorted from PBMCs, taken around 5 days after vaccination. The source is a man aged 50-60 years who received an inactivated influenza vaccine. The CDR3, as DNA: TGTGCCAGCAGCGAGCTATGGACTAGCTACGAGCAGTACTTC. Its protein product is CASSELWTSYEQYF.